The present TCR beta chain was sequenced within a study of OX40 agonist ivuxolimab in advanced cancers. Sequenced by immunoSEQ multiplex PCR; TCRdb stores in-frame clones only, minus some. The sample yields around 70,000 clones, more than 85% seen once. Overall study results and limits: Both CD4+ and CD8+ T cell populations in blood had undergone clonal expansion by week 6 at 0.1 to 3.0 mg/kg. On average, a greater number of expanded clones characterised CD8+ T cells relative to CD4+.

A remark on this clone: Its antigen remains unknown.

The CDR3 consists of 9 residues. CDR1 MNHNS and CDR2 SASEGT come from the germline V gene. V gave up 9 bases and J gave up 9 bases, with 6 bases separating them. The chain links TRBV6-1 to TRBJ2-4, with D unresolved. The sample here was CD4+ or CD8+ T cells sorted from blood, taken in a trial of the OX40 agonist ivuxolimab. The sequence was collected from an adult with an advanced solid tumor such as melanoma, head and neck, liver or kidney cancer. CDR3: CARLFIQYF. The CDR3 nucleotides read TGTGCCAGGTTGTTCATTCAGTACTTC.